This entry lists 20 T cell receptor beta chains sequenced from one sample in a study of tumor-infiltrating lymphocytes in oesophageal squamous cell carcinoma. One entry per CDR3 protein, called by TCRdb with MiXCR from the PCR reads. The sample has over 9,500 distinct CDR3 sequences, under 55% seen once. The sample comprised normal esophageal tissue next to the tumor. These receptors all stem from a male donor with esophageal squamous cell carcinoma.

Points on this clonotype: A much larger clone lies one base from this, so it may be a read error. The chain recombines TRBV11-2 with TRBJ2-5; perhaps TRBD1 as D (6 bases). The end of the DNA aligns better with TRBJ2-1, so the J call may be wrong. The CDR3 has 14 amino acids. Germline CDR1 is SGHAT and CDR2 is FQNNGV. Here the CDR3 DNA reads TGTGCCAGCAGCTTACAGGGGATCTCCTACGAGCAGTTCTTC. Translation: CASSLQGISYEQFF.

This clonotype was seen only a few times. The genes are TRBV19 and TRBJ2-5; 7 bases match TRBD1. V shed 3 bases, J shed 5 bases, and the junction held 9 bases outside the gene matches. The CDR3 is 15 amino acids. The germline V gene encodes CDR1 LNHDA and CDR2 SQIVND (reference sequence). The CDR3 here is CASSMRGLGEETQYF. DNA for the CDR3: TGTGCCAGTAGTATGAGGGGGCTCGGGGAGGAGACCCAGTACTTC.

The rearrangement joins TRBV6-8 to TRBJ1-2; 9 bases match TRBD1. The CDR3 totals 15 residues. Per germline, CDR1 MNHGY and CDR2 SAAAGT. V lost 6 bases, J lost 2 bases, and 7 bases stayed unmatched. The CDR3, as DNA: TGTGCCAGCAGGGAGTGGACAGGGGCCAACTATGGCTACACCTTC. Residues: CASREWTGANYGYTF.

The V gene is TRBV7-4, the J gene TRBJ1-5; D might be TRBD1 (5 bases). The V gene's germline CDR1 is SGHVT and CDR2 SQSDAQ. There are 14 residues in the CDR3. Trimming removed 1 base from V and 6 bases from J, with 10 bases in between. The CDR3 reads CASSLGGVGQPQHF. The DNA of the CDR3 is TGTGCCAGCAGCTTAGGAGGGGTGGGTCAGCCCCAGCATTTT.

V and J are TRBV25-1 and TRBJ1-3; D remains unclear. CDR1 is MGHDK, CDR2 SYGVNS, per germline. CDR3 length: 13 residues. The V end was cut by 2 bases, the J end by 4 bases, with 6 bases between. CDR3 residues: CASSENTGNTIYF. CDR3 coding DNA: TGTGCCAGCAGTGAAAACACGGGAAACACCATATATTTT.

This rearrangement joins TRBV7-2 to TRBJ2-3; 9 nucleotides align to TRBD2. CDR1 and CDR2 from the germline V gene are SGHTA and FQGNSA. J gave up 4 bases and V 5 bases, and 7 bases lay outside the gene matches. CDR3 length equals 15 residues. In DNA form, the CDR3 reads TGTGCCAGCAGCGGACAAGCGGGAGGAGCAGATACGCAGTATTTT. This codes for CASSGQAGGADTQYF.

The rearrangement uses TRBV12-3 or TRBV12-4 and TRBJ1-6; D gene uncertain. CDR3 length equals 13 residues. Trimming pared 6 bases from V and 8 bases from J, leaving 11 bases between. This CDR3 is CASRRNEDSPLHF. CDR3 nucleotide sequence: TGTGCCAGCAGACGGAATGAGGATTCACCCCTCCACTTT.

Note on this clonotype: One base away lies a much larger clone, so this may be a sequencing read error. This chain connects TRBV7-3 to TRBJ2-1, with 10 bases lining up with TRBD2. V trimming: 5 bases; J trimming: 2 bases; junction bases outside the gene matches: 3. The CDR3 extends over 15 amino acids. Germline CDR1 is SGHTA and CDR2 is FQGTGA. The CDR3 spells CASSPGTSAYNEQFF. The CDR3 DNA reads TGTGCCAGCAGCCCTGGGACTAGCGCCTACAATGAGCAGTTCTTC.

This chain joins TRBV19 and TRBJ2-3, with D hard to call. CDR3 size: 15 residues. The V and J ends lost 6 bases and 1 base respectively, with 14 bases between them. Germline V CDR1 and CDR2: LNHDA, SQIVND (reference sequence). CDR3 nucleotide sequence: TGTGCCAGTAGGGATCGGGCACACGGCACAGATACGCAGTATTTT. Translating gives CASRDRAHGTDTQYF. Looking up the rest from reference TRBV19 and TRBJ2-3 gives the full variable domain: DGGITQSPKYLFRKEGQNVTLSCEQNLNHDAMYWYRQDPGQGLRLIYYSQIVNDFQKGDIAEGYSVSREKKESFPLTVTSAQKNPTAFYLCASRDRAHGTDTQYFGPGTRLTVL.

The sample holds many counts of this clonotype. The rearrangement joins TRBV5-1 to TRBJ2-5, with unresolved D. The germline CDR1 and CDR2 sequences are SGHRS and YFSETQ. CDR3 length: 14 amino acids. Trimming removed 0 bases at V and 3 bases at J, with 9 bases between. The CDR3 region has the DNA TGCGCCAGCAGCTTGGGCTACGGAGAAGAGACCCAGTACTTC. It codes for CASSLGYGEETQYF.

CDR3 sequence: CASRTTGSYEQYF. DNA for the CDR3: TGTGCCAGCAGAACGACAGGATCCTACGAGCAGTACTTC. The gene calls are TRBV12-3 or TRBV12-4 and TRBJ2-7, with a weak D call TRBD1 (6 bases). Trimming left V 6 bases short and J 1 base short, with 10 bases between. The CDR3 covers 13 residues.

This rearrangement joins TRBV6-2 or TRBV6-3 to TRBJ2-4; 10 bases agree with TRBD2. TRBJ2-1 matches the DNA end more closely, so the J call is doubtful. The CDR3 extends over 19 amino acids. Germline assignment: CDR1 MNHEY and CDR2 SVGEGT. CDR3 protein: CASSYSSRESGRATHGQFF. The CDR3 nucleotides are TGTGCCAGCAGTTACTCAAGCCGGGAGAGCGGGAGGGCGACCCACGGTCAGTTCTTC.

This clonotype has a handful of counts. J is TRBJ2-3 and V is TRBV6-1, with 10 bases lining up with TRBD2. V was clipped by 3 bases and J by 3 bases; unmatched bases: 6. The CDR3 totals 16 residues. Germline values: CDR1 MNHNS, CDR2 SASEGT. CDR3: CASSELLAGRTDTQYF. The CDR3 DNA is TGTGCCAGCAGTGAGCTACTAGCGGGAAGGACAGATACGCAGTATTTT.

This clonotype was seen only a few times. The gene calls are TRBV25-1 and TRBJ2-1; D may be TRBD1 or TRBD2 (6 bases each). The DNA end favors TRBJ2-7, so the J call may be wrong. The V gene's germline CDR1 is MGHDK and CDR2 SYGVNS. The CDR3 covers 17 residues. CDR3 coding DNA: TGTGCCAGCAGTGAATACCATCCGGGGGCCACTGGCTACGAGCAGTACTTC. It translates to CASSEYHPGATGYEQYF.

The CDR3 protein is CATSGTSGAQETQYF. CDR3 DNA sequence: TGTGCCACCAGTGGGACTAGCGGTGCACAAGAGACCCAGTACTTC. V gene TRBV24-1 combines with J gene TRBJ2-5; 10 positions match TRBD2. Germline V lookup: CDR1 KGHDR, CDR2 SFDVKD. This CDR3 is 15 amino acids long. V was pared by 5 bases and J by 2 bases, with 4 bases of the junction left unmatched.

The gene calls are TRBV6-6 and TRBJ2-3; a weak D match, TRBD2 (5 bases). Matching the DNA end better, TRBJ2-1 makes the J call doubtful. Germline V lookup: CDR1 MNHNY, CDR2 SVGAGI (reference sequence). The CDR3 sequence is 14 residues long. CDR3 amino acids: CASSYVGGVNEQFF. The CDR3 region has the DNA TGTGCCAGCAGTTACGTTGGAGGAGTGAATGAGCAGTTCTTC.

This clonotype occurred many times. V usage is TRBV10-3 and J usage is TRBJ2-5; D not certain. Between the trimmed V and J ends, which lost 4 bases and 2 bases, there was a span of 8 bases. CDR1 is ENHRY and CDR2 is SYGVKD in the germline V gene. The CDR3 totals 13 residues. The CDR3 reads CAISARLQETQYF. The CDR3 bases are TGTGCCATCAGTGCAAGGCTACAAGAGACCCAGTACTTC.

By sample fraction, this clonotype is medium-sized. The chain has TRBV11-2 and TRBJ2-3; 7 bases agree with TRBD2. The V segment lost 5 bases and the J segment 1 base; nucleotides outside the gene matches: 9. The V gene's germline CDR1 is SGHAT and CDR2 FQNNGV. CDR3 length equals 16 residues. In nucleotides, the CDR3 is TGTGCCAGCAGCCCCCGGGAGGCCCATCGCACAGATACGCAGTATTTT. Its protein is CASSPREAHRTDTQYF.

The chain is built from TRBV6-2 or TRBV6-3 and TRBJ1-1, with D perhaps TRBD1 (5 bases). TRBJ2-1 matches the DNA end more closely, so the J call is doubtful. CDR3 length: 13 residues. Germline assignment: CDR1 MNHEY and CDR2 SVGEGT. The CDR3 DNA reads as TGTGCCAGCAGCAAGGGGATCTGGAATGAGCAGTTCTTC. It is translated as CASSKGIWNEQFF.

By share, this clonotype counts as large (0.1 to 1%). The genes are TRBV7-3 and TRBJ2-1; the match to TRBD2 covers 14 bases. V trimming: 7 bases; J trimming: 10 bases; junction bases outside the gene matches: 6. The germline CDR1 and CDR2 sequences are SGHTA and FQGTGA. The length of the CDR3 is 14 residues. The DNA for the CDR3 is TGTGCCAGCATGATGACTAGCGGGAGGGGGGAGCAGTTCTTC. Protein sequence: CASMMTSGRGEQFF.